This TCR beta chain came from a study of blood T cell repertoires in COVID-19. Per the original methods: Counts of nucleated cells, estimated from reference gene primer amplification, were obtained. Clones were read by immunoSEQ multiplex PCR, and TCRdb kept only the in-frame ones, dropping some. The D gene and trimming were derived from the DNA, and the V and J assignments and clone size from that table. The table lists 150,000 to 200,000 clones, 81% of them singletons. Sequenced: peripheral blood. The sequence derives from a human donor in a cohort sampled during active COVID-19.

The CDR3 nucleotides are TGTGCCAGCAGTCTGCGACAGGGCCCAAGCTCCTATAATTCACCCCTCCACTTT. It codes for CASSLRQGPSSYNSPLHF. V and J are TRBV6-6 and TRBJ1-6; 7 bases are a match to TRBD1. Germline CDR1 is MNHNY and CDR2 is SVGAGI (reference sequence). The junction had 10 bases not matched to a gene; V was cut back by 5 bases and J by 0 bases. The CDR3 spans 18 residues.